A single sample gave rise to the 9 T cell receptor beta chains below, sequenced in a study of blood T cell repertoires in COVID-19. The repertoire was sequenced with immunoSEQ multiplex PCR; TCRdb's copy has only in-frame clones and lacks some. The data show about 370,000 clones, 70% to 90% seen once. Sequences were obtained from peripheral blood. These receptors originate from a woman aged 30 to 39 with COVID-19, enrolled during active disease.

In this sample, this clone turned up a few times. V gene TRBV5-4 combines with J gene TRBJ1-1; 8 bases fit TRBD1. V lost 4 bases to trimming and J lost 2 bases; unmatched junction nucleotides: 7. The germline gives CDR1 SGHNT, CDR2 YYREEE (reference sequence). The CDR3 contains 15 residues. CDR3 protein: CASSPWDRINTEAFF. The CDR3 region has the DNA TGTGCCAGCAGCCCGTGGGACAGGATAAACACTGAAGCTTTCTTT. The full variable domain, with the rest looked up from reference TRBV5-4 and TRBJ1-1, is ETGVTQSPTHLIKTRGQQVTLRCSSQSGHNTVSWYQQALGQGPQFIFQYYREEENGRGNFPPRFSGLQFPNYSSELNVNALELDDSALYLCASSPWDRINTEAFFGQGTRLTVV.

CDR3 amino acids: CASSRGQGIQYF. The DNA for the CDR3 is TGTGCCAGCAGCCGAGGACAGGGCATTCAGTACTTC. V and J are TRBV6-1 and TRBJ2-4; 8 bases line up with TRBD1. CDR3 length: 12 amino acids. In germline, CDR1 is MNHNS, CDR2 SASEGT. Trimming removed 6 bases from V and 9 bases from J; junction bases left unmatched: 4.

The chain carries TRBV7-9 and TRBJ1-5; 7 bases agree with TRBD1. Germline values: CDR1 SEHNR, CDR2 FQNEAQ (reference sequence). V dropped 5 bases and J dropped 0; count of bases not matched to a gene: 4. There are 15 residues in the CDR3. CDR3 bases: TGTGCCAGCAGCGCAGGGACAGTTAGCAATCAGCCCCAGCATTTT. Translated, it gives CASSAGTVSNQPQHF.

This chain connects TRBV4-1 to TRBJ2-1, with 10 bases fitting TRBD1. V trimming: 2 bases; J trimming: 6 bases; junction bases outside the gene matches: 4. Germline CDR1 MGHRA, CDR2 YSYEKL. This CDR3 is built from 15 residues. The DNA of the CDR3 is TGCGCCAGCAGCCAATTGGACAGGGGGATCAATGAGCAGTTCTTC. Translation: CASSQLDRGINEQFF.

The chain is built from TRBV5-6 and TRBJ2-7, with 7 bases fitting TRBD1. The CDR3 has 16 residues. The trim removed 2 bases at V and 2 bases at J, leaving 10 bases unmatched. Germline loops: CDR1 SGHDT, CDR2 YYEEEE. The CDR3 DNA reads TGTGCCAGCAGCTTTAAGGAGCTGACAGGGACCTACGAGCAGTACTTC. Translation: CASSFKELTGTYEQYF.

The DNA for the CDR3 is TGTGCCACCAGCAGAGATTACGGTACCGAAAGAACAGATACGCAGTATTTT. This encodes CATSRDYGTERTDTQYF. The J gene is TRBJ2-3, the V gene TRBV15, with D uncertain. This CDR3 comprises 17 residues. V was clipped by 0 bases and J by 3 bases, with 16 bases between them. The germline V gene has CDR1 LNHNV and CDR2 YYDKDF (reference sequence).

As concerns this clone: Other DNA sequences from this sample encode an identical CDR3 as well. V usage is TRBV5-1 and J usage is TRBJ1-1; TRBD1 aligns across 7 bases. Losses at the gene ends were 4 bases for V and 1 base for J; bases not matched to a gene: 4. CDR1 SGHRS and CDR2 YFSETQ come from the germline V gene. CDR3 size: 14 residues. The CDR3 here is CASSPWTGNTEAFF. The CDR3 DNA is TGCGCCAGCAGCCCTTGGACAGGGAACACTGAAGCTTTCTTT.

V gene TRBV19 combines with J gene TRBJ2-3; D not resolved. V was trimmed by 7 bases and J by 1 base, leaving 12 bases between them. Per the germline V gene, CDR1 is LNHDA and CDR2 is SQIVND (reference sequence). The CDR3 loop spans 14 amino acids. CDR3 sequence reads: CASKRQPGTDTQYF. The CDR3 coding sequence is TGTGCCAGTAAGCGCCAACCTGGCACAGATACGCAGTATTTT.

This clone was detected ten times or more. The chain combines TRBV5-6 with TRBJ2-7; D perhaps matches TRBD1 (6 bases). Germline assignment: CDR1 SGHDT and CDR2 YYEEEE. V dropped 5 bases and J dropped 6 bases, with 15 bases sitting between them. This CDR3 is 13 amino acids long. Written as DNA, the CDR3 is TGTGCCAGCAGTAGGGGGTACTCATCCGAGCAGTACTTC. This encodes CASSRGYSSEQYF.